This T cell receptor (beta chain) is from a study of glioma-infiltrating T cells after dendritic cell vaccination. Time point described: after dendritic cell vaccination, including at tumor progression/relapse. V dropped 0 bases and J dropped 4; count of bases not matched to a gene: 7. The V gene's germline CDR1 is SEHNR and CDR2 FQNEAQ (reference sequence). This CDR3 comprises 16 residues. Assay: immunoSEQ multiplex PCR; the TCRdb copy retains only in-frame clones and omits some. This repertoire shows roughly 87,000 clones, 80% to 85% found once; its top ten account for under 8%. The source material was blood, sampled after dendritic cell vaccination. This chain uses TRBV7-9 with TRBJ2-3, with TRBD1 identical over 7 bases. This receptor was obtained from a human donor with glioblastoma. CDR3 DNA: TGTGCCAGCAGCTTAGCGGTAGGGGGCCTGGCAGATACGCAGTATTTT. Translation gives CASSLAVGGLADTQYF.